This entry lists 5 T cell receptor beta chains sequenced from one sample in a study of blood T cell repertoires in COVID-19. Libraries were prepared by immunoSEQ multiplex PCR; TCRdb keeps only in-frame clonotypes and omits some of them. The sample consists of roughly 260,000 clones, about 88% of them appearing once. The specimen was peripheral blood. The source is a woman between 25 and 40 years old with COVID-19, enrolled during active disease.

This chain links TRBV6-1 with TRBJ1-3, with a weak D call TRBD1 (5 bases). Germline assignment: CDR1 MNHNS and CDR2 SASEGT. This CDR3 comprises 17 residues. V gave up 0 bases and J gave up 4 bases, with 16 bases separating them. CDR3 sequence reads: CASSEAVLGHLGNTIYF. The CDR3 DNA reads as TGTGCCAGCAGTGAAGCTGTTTTGGGGCATCTCGGAAACACCATATATTTT.

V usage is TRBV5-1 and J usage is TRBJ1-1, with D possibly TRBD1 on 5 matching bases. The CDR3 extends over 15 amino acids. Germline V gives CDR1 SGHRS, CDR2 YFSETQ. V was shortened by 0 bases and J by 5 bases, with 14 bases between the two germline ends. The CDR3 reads CASSLGQQVSTEAFF. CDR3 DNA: TGCGCCAGCAGCTTGGGACAGCAGGTCTCGACTGAAGCTTTCTTT.

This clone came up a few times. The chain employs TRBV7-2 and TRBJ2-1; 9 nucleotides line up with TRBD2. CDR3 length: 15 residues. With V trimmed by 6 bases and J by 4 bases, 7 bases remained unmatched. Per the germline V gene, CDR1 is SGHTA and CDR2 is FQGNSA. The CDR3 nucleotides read TGTGCCAGCAGGTCGACTAGCGGCCGTTACAATGAGCAGTTCTTC. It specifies CASRSTSGRYNEQFF.

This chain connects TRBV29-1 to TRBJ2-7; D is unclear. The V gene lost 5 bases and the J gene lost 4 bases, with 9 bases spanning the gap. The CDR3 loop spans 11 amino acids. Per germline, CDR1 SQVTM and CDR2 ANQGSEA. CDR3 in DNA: TGCAGCGTTCTTGACACTTACGAGCAGTACTTC. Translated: CSVLDTYEQYF.

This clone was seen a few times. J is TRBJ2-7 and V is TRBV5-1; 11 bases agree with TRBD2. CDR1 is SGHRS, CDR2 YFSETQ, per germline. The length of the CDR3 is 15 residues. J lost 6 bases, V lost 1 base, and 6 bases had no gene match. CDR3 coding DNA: TGCGCCAGCAGCTTGTCAACTAGCGGGAGTGGCGAGCAGTACTTC. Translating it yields CASSLSTSGSGEQYF.